The entry that follows covers one T cell receptor beta chain sequence. Using immunoSEQ multiplex PCR, the repertoire was profiled, and TCRdb retains in-frame clones only, with some absent. The sample contains approximately 190,000 clones, 84% of which appear only once. This CDR3 contains 14 residues. V shed 0 bases and J shed 3 bases, with 8 bases lying between them. Germline V gene sequence: CDR1 SGHAT, CDR2 FQNNGV. This record comes from a study of blood T cell repertoires in COVID-19. Sequencing input: peripheral blood. The origin of this receptor is a human donor in a cohort sampled during active COVID-19. The V gene is TRBV11-2, the J gene TRBJ1-1, with D uncertain. The CDR3 region has the DNA TGTGCCAGCAGCTTAGATGGAGTCTACACTGAAGCTTTCTTT. Translating gives CASSLDGVYTEAFF. Complete variable domain (other parts from reference TRBV11-2 and TRBJ1-1): EAGVAQSPRYKIIEKRQSVAFWCNPISGHATLYWYQQILGQGPKLLIQFQNNGVVDDSQLPKDRFSAERLKGVDSTLKIQPAKLEDSAVYLCASSLDGVYTEAFFGQGTRLTVV.